This T cell receptor beta chain originates from a study of T cell responses to AZD1222 COVID-19 vaccine. The germline V gene has CDR1 LGHDT and CDR2 YNNKEL (reference sequence). This CDR3 is built from 14 residues. The V end lost 3 bases, the J end lost 1 base, and 9 bases lay between the germline ends. The table came from immunoSEQ multiplex PCR; TCRdb's copy has only in-frame clones and leaves some out. This sample has 80,000 to 100,000 clones, with roughly nine tenths found just once. This receptor was identified in an adult in good health. V usage is TRBV3-1 (or the pseudogene TRBV3-2) and J usage is TRBJ1-1, with D perhaps matching TRBD1 (6 bases). The material sequenced was peripheral blood, taken on day 0 of MenACWY control vaccination. CDR3 residues: CASSQDSGNTEAFF. For the CDR3, the DNA is TGTGCCAGCAGCCAGGACAGCGGGAACACTGAAGCTTTCTTT.